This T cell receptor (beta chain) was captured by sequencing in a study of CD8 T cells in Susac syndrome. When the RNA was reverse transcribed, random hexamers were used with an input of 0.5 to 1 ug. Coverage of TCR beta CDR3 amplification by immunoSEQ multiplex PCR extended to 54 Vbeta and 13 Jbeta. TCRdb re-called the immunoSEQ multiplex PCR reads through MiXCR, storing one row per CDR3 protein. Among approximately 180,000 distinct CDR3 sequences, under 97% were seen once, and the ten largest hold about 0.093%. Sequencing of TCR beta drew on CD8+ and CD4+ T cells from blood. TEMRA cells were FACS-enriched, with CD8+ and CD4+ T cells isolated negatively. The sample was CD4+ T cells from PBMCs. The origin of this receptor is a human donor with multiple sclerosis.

In nucleotides, the CDR3 is TGTGCCAGCAGCTTTTCAGGGTTCAATGAGCAGTTCTTC. Its protein is CASSFSGFNEQFF. The chain carries TRBV11-3 and TRBJ2-1, with D perhaps matching TRBD1 (5 bases). In germline, CDR1 is SGHNT, CDR2 YENEEA. The CDR3 has 13 residues. Trimming removed 3 bases from V and 6 bases from J, with 9 bases in between.